The next 17 T cell receptor beta chains were all read from a single sample in a study of blood T cell repertoires in COVID-19. TCRdb keeps only in-frame clones here, not all; method: immunoSEQ multiplex PCR. The sample shows about 320,000 clones, roughly 85% of them seen only once. The sequencing sample was made of peripheral blood. These receptors were taken from a human donor in a cohort sampled during active COVID-19.

This clone has a count of ten or more. The chain couples TRBV5-4 to TRBJ1-1; D unclear. The CDR3 consists of 13 residues. V was cut by 5 bases and J by 2 bases, with 10 bases left in between. Germline V gene sequence: CDR1 SGHNT, CDR2 YYREEE (reference sequence). CDR3 region: CASRHTVNTEAFF. The CDR3 coding sequence is TGTGCCAGCAGGCATACGGTTAACACTGAAGCTTTCTTT.

The V call is TRBV19, the J call TRBJ2-3; tentatively, D is TRBD2 (5 bases). Trimming stripped 3 bases from V and 7 bases from J, with 8 bases between. The CDR3 runs 12 residues. Germline loops: CDR1 LNHDA, CDR2 SQIVND (reference sequence). The chain's CDR3 is CASSIGSNTQYF. The CDR3 DNA reads as TGTGCCAGTAGTATTGGGAGTAATACGCAGTATTTT.

This clone occurred once. The chain carries TRBV6-5 and TRBJ2-2; 7 positions agree with TRBD2. V lost 8 bases to trimming and J lost 6 bases; unmatched junction nucleotides: 12. This CDR3 is 15 amino acids long. Germline-derived CDR1 and CDR2 are MNHEY and SVGAGI. The CDR3 nucleotides are TGTGCCAGCCGTCCCTCTAGCGGAGGGGCCGGGGAGCTGTTTTTT. Encoded protein: CASRPSSGGAGELFF.

The V gene is TRBV7-2, the J gene TRBJ2-7, with a tentative D call TRBD2 (6 bases). Trimming cost V 3 bases and J 2 bases, with 11 bases left between them. From germline, CDR1 is SGHTA and CDR2 FQGNSA. CDR3 size: 14 residues. As DNA, the CDR3 is TGTGCCAGCAGCTTTTACGCGGGAACCTACGAGCAGTACTTC. This sequence encodes CASSFYAGTYEQYF.

With respect to this clone: Other DNA sequences in the sample encode the same CDR3. The rearrangement links TRBV5-1 to TRBJ1-1, with TRBD1 matching 7 bases. The CDR3 sequence is 14 residues long. Per germline, CDR1 SGHRS and CDR2 YFSETQ. Trimming at V came to 4 bases and at J to 1 base, leaving 4 bases not matched to a gene. The CDR3 nucleotides read TGCGCCAGCAGCCTAGGGGGCCAGAACACTGAAGCTTTCTTT. Encoded protein: CASSLGGQNTEAFF.

V usage is TRBV5-6 and J usage is TRBJ1-2; no reliable D call. Trimming removed 1 base at V and 7 bases at J, with 23 bases between. The CDR3 length is 17 residues. Germline V gene lookup returns CDR1 SGHDT and CDR2 YYEEEE. The CDR3: CASSLTGIPGSEVGYTF. The CDR3 DNA reads as TGTGCCAGCAGCTTGACTGGTATTCCGGGGAGTGAGGTTGGCTACACCTTC.

The chain combines TRBV5-1 with TRBJ2-7, with D possibly TRBD1 on 6 matching bases. V lost 0 bases and J lost 4, with 17 bases in between. Germline values: CDR1 SGHRS, CDR2 YFSETQ. The CDR3 runs to 16 residues. The CDR3 bases are TGCGCCAGCAGCTTGGTATTCGGGACACATTTTTACGAGCAGTACTTC. Its translation is CASSLVFGTHFYEQYF.

The rearrangement links TRBV4-2 to TRBJ1-4, with TRBD1 identical over 7 bases. J was trimmed by 10 bases and V by 4 bases; bases with no gene match: 9. Germline lookup yields CDR1 LGHNA and CDR2 YNFKEQ. The CDR3 length is 14 residues. The CDR3 here is CASSRQGSEGKLFF. The CDR3, as DNA: TGTGCCAGCAGCCGACAGGGAAGCGAAGGAAAACTGTTTTTT.

This clone was recorded once. The chain employs TRBV10-1 and TRBJ1-2, with no clear D. The CDR3 runs to 13 residues. Germline V gene data show CDR1 as WNHNN and CDR2 as SYGVQD (reference sequence). The ends were cut back, 2 bases at V and 2 bases at J, with 6 bases in the middle. CDR3 sequence: CASSEGRNYGYTF. In DNA form, the CDR3 reads TGCGCCAGCAGTGAGGGCAGAAACTATGGCTACACCTTC.

This sequence joins TRBV5-1 and TRBJ2-2; TRBD1 agrees at 9 bases. The CDR3 totals 15 residues. Germline CDR1 and CDR2: SGHRS and YFSETQ. The junction had 4 bases not matched to a gene; V was cut back by 7 bases and J by 0 bases. The CDR3 DNA follows: TGCGCCAGCGGGACAGGGCCCGCGAACACCGGGGAGCTGTTTTTT. It is translated as CASGTGPANTGELFF.

This clone was seen just once. V gene TRBV30 combines with J gene TRBJ1-4; possible D gene TRBD1, 6 bases. This CDR3 region has 15 residues. The ends were cut back, 0 bases at V and 5 bases at J, with 13 bases in the middle. CDR1 is GTSNPN and CDR2 is SVGIG in the germline V gene (reference sequence). The CDR3 reads CAWSVPTGKNEKLFF. In DNA, the CDR3 is TGTGCCTGGAGTGTACCGACAGGAAAGAATGAAAAACTGTTTTTT.

The gene calls are TRBV20-1 and TRBJ2-7, with D unclear. The CDR3 length is 8 residues. The germline CDR1 and CDR2 sequences are DFQATT and SNEGSKA (reference sequence). The CDR3 loop reads CSRYEQYF. In nucleotides, the CDR3 is TGCAGCCGCTACGAGCAGTACTTC.

J is TRBJ2-7 and V is TRBV6-5; TRBD2 aligns across 8 bases. V dropped 7 bases and J dropped 4; count of bases not matched to a gene: 9. The germline CDR1 and CDR2 sequences are MNHEY and SVGAGI. This CDR3 comprises 14 residues. The CDR3 DNA reads as TGTGCCAGCACCACGAACGGGGGGGCTTACGAGCAGTACTTC. Amino acid sequence: CASTTNGGAYEQYF.

The V gene is TRBV28, the J gene TRBJ2-7; 9 nucleotides match TRBD1. The ends lost 4 bases at V and 0 bases at J; junction bases unmatched: 10. CDR1 and CDR2 (germline): MDHEN, SYDVKM. The CDR3 is made up of 17 amino acids. CDR3 loop: CASSSSLPGQGSYEQYF. CDR3 DNA sequence: TGTGCCAGCAGTTCCTCCCTACCGGGACAGGGCTCCTACGAGCAGTACTTC.

The V gene is TRBV6-5, the J gene TRBJ2-7; no reliable D call. CDR3 length: 13 residues. Germline CDR1 reads MNHEY; CDR2 reads SVGAGI. Trimming cost V 7 bases and J 6 bases, with 16 bases left between them. CDR3 loop: CASTPSPYSEQYF. The CDR3 DNA follows: TGTGCCAGCACCCCGTCCCCGTATTCCGAGCAGTACTTC.

This rearrangement joins TRBV7-2 to TRBJ2-2; 16 bases map to TRBD2. The CDR3 consists of 18 residues. V gave up 5 bases and J gave up 4 bases; unmatched junction bases: 7. Per the germline V gene, CDR1 is SGHTA and CDR2 is FQGNSA. The CDR3: CASSSGTSGGVVTGELFF. The DNA of the CDR3 is TGTGCCAGCAGCAGTGGGACTAGCGGGGGGGTGGTCACCGGGGAGCTGTTTTTT.

This clone was counted a few times. The chain employs TRBV24-1 and TRBJ1-5, with 8 bases matching TRBD1. In germline, CDR1 is KGHDR, CDR2 SFDVKD. The CDR3 length is 16 residues. The J segment lost 4 bases and the V segment lost 7 bases, leaving 11 bases of the junction unmatched. This CDR3 reads CATSPRGQGANQPQHF. The CDR3 nucleotides are TGTGCCACCAGCCCAAGAGGACAGGGTGCAAATCAGCCCCAGCATTTT.